This entry is about one T cell receptor (beta chain). The antigen is unknown. The CDR3 runs to 15 residues. Germline loops: CDR1 LGHNA, CDR2 YSLEER. V gave up 1 base and J gave up 0 bases, with 7 bases separating them. This entry comes from a study of early T cells in non-severe SARS-CoV-2 infection. Study-level information: The input, bulk RNA from unsorted whole blood, was sequenced, and chains were unpaired. Regarding the study as a whole: CD4 and private specificities were missed by VDJdb matching, which favored anti-spike CD8 responses.

Unique molecular identifiers were affixed to single, distinct cDNA molecules. TCRdb re-called the 5' RACE reads through MiXCR, storing one row per CDR3 protein. The data hold under 95,000 distinct CDR3 sequences, with 15% observed a single time. The chain carries TRBV4-3 and TRBJ2-1; D uncertain. This TCR was recovered from an adult who was a healthcare worker with PCR-confirmed SARS-CoV-2 infection or an uninfected control (not recorded which). The sample consisted of whole blood. The CDR3 DNA sequence: TGCGCCAGCAGCCAAGGCCCGAGCTCCTACAATGAGCAGTTCTTC. It codes for CASSQGPSSYNEQFF.